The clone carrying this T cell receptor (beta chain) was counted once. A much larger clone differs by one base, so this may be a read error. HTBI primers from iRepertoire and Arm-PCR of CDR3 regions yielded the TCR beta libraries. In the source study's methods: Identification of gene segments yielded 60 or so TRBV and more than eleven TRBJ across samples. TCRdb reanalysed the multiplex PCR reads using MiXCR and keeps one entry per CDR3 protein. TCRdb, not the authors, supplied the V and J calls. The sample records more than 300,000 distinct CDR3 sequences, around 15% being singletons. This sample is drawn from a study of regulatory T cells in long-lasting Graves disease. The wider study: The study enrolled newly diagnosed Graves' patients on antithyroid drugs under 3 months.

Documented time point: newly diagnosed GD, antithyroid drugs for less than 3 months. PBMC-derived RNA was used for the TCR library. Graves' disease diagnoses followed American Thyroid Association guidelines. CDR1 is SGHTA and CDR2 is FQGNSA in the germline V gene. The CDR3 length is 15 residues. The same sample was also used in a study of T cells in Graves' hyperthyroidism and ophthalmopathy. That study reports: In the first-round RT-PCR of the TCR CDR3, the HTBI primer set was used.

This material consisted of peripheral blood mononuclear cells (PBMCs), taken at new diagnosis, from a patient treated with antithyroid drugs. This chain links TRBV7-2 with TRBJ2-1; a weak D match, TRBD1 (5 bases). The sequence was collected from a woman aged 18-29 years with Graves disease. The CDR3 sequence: CASSLAQGTQHEQLF. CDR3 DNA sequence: TGTGCCAGCAGCTTAGCCCAGGGAACCCAGCATGAGCAGCTCTTC.